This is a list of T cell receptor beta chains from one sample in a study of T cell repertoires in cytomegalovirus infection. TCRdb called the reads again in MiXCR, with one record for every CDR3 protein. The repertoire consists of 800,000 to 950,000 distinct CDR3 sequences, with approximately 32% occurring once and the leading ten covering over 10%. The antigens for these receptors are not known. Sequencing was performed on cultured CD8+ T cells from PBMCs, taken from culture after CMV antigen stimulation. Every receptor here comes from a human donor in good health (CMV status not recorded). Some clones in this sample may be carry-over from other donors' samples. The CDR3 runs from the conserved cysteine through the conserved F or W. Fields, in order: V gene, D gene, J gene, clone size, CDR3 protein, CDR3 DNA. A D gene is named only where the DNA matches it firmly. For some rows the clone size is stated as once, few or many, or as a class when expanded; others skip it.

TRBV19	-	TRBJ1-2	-	CASSITGRDGYTF	TGTGCCAGTAGTATCACAGGGCGCGATGGCTACACCTTC
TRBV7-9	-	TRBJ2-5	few	CASSPGRAQYF	TGTGCCAGCAGCCCTGGTAGGGCCCAGTACTTC
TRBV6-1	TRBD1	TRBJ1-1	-	CASSEPVISRGATEAFF	TGTGCCAGCAGTGAACCTGTGATTAGCAGGGGGGCCACTGAAGCTTTCTTT
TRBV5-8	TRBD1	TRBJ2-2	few	CASSYFGQGSTGELFF	TGTGCCAGCAGCTACTTCGGACAGGGGAGCACCGGGGAGCTGTTTTTT
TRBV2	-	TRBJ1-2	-	CASSDYWGTGDYGYTF	TGTGCCAGCAGTGATTACTGGGGAACTGGGGACTATGGCTACACCTTC
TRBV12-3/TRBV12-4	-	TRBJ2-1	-	CASRWTYNEQFF	TGTGCCAGCCGTTGGACATACAATGAGCAGTTCTTC
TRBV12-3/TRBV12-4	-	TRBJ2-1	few	CASRGEGMIANEQFF	TGTGCCAGCAGGGGAGAGGGGATGATAGCCAATGAGCAGTTCTTC
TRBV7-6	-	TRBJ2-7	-	CASSLARRMQGTTYEQYF	TGTGCCAGCAGCTTAGCGAGGAGAATGCAGGGGACTACCTACGAGCAGTACTTC
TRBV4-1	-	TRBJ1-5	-	CASSHEDRLNQPQHF	TGCGCCAGCAGCCATGAGGACAGACTCAATCAGCCCCAGCATTTT
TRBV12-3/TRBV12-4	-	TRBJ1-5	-	CASSPTPQVSNHPQHF	TGTGCCAGCAGCCCGACCCCCCAGGTTAGCAATCATCCCCAGCATTTT
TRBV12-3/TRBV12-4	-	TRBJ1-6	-	CASSWDRGWSLHF	TGTGCCAGCAGCTGGGACCGTGGTTGGTCCCTCCACTTT
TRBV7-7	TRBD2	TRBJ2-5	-	CASSLIVRAGVPGRGLQETQYF	TGTGCTAGCAGCTTAATCGTGCGAGCGGGGGTTCCCGGGCGAGGGTTGCAAGAGACCCAGTACTTC
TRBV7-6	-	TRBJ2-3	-	CASSPAGGSVTDTQYF	TGTGCCAGCAGCCCCGCTGGGGGCTCGGTCACAGATACGCAGTATTTT
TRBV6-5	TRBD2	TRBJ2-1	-	CASTGYGTSGAPVSYNEQFF	TGTGCCAGCACCGGCTACGGGACTAGCGGGGCTCCCGTCTCCTACAATGAGCAGTTCTTC
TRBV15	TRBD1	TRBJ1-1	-	CATSVKTGGWTEAFF	TGTGCCACCAGCGTGAAGACAGGGGGCTGGACTGAAGCTTTCTTT
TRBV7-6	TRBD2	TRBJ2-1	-	CASSLVGGGEQFF	TGTGCCAGCAGCTTAGTTGGGGGGGGTGAGCAGTTCTTC
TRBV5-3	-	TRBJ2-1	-	CASSLEGQRHNEQFF	TGTGCCAGCAGCTTGGAGGGACAGCGACACAATGAGCAGTTCTTC
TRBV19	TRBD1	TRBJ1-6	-	CASMGGTDYSPLHF	TGTGCCAGTATGGGCGGGACAGACTATTCACCCCTCCACTTT
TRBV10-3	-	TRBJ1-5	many	CAISENIDRYSNQPQHF	TGTGCCATCAGTGAGAACATAGATCGGTATAGCAATCAGCCCCAGCATTTT
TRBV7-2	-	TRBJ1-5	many	CASSWVHGQPQHF	TGTGCCAGCAGTTGGGTGCACGGACAGCCCCAGCATTTT
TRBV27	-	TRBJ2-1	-	CASSLDEFNEQFF	TGTGCCAGCAGTCTTGACGAGTTCAATGAGCAGTTCTTC
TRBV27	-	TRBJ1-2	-	CASSLSSGSYYGYTF	TGTGCCAGCAGTTTATCGTCAGGGAGTTACTATGGCTACACCTTC
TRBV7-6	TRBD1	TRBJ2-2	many	CASSLARTGQNTGELFF	TGTGCCAGCAGCTTAGCCCGGACAGGTCAGAACACCGGGGAGCTGTTTTTT
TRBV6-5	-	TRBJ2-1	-	CASSPDQTGHEQFF	TGTGCCAGCAGTCCCGACCAGACCGGGCATGAGCAGTTCTTC
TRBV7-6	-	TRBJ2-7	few	CASSLARTGFLDEQYF	TGTGCCAGCAGCTTAGCTCGCACGGGGTTCCTCGACGAGCAGTACTTC
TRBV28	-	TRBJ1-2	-	CAPAAAGLCPFGYTF	TGTGCCCCAGCAGCAGCCGGGTTATGCCCATTTGGCTACACCTTC
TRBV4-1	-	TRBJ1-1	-	CASSQEVTGPGMVTEAFF	TGCGCCAGCAGCCAAGAGGTAACGGGGCCGGGGATGGTTACTGAAGCTTTCTTT
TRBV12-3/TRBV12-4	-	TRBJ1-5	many	CASSLAAVPQHF	TGTGCCAGCAGTTTAGCCGCCGTGCCCCAGCATTTT
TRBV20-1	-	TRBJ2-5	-	CSGPFGGPQETQYF	TGCAGTGGCCCCTTTGGTGGGCCCCAAGAGACCCAGTACTTC
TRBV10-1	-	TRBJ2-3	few	CASSELVSVGDTQYF	TGCGCCAGCAGTGAGTTAGTTAGCGTGGGAGATACGCAGTATTTT
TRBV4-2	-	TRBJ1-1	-	CASSQSRGSTEAFF	TGTGCCAGCAGCCAGAGTAGGGGATCCACTGAAGCTTTCTTT
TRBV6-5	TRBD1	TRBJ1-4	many	CASSLGQGFATNEKLFF	TGTGCCAGCAGCCTCGGACAGGGTTTCGCGACTAATGAAAAACTGTTTTTT
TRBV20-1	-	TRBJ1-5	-	CSAAPEQGTAWYQPQHF	TGCAGTGCTGCCCCCGAACAGGGAACGGCGTGGTATCAGCCCCAGCATTTT
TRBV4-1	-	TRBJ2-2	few	CASSQSPLGLDTGELFF	TGCGCCAGCAGCCAATCACCCCTGGGACTTGACACCGGGGAGCTGTTTTTT
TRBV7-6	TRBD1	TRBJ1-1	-	CANSNLGTGVVAEAFF	TGTGCCAACAGCAATTTGGGGACAGGGGTAGTGGCTGAAGCTTTCTTT
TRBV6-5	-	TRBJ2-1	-	CASRGDWDNEQFF	TGTGCCAGCAGGGGGGATTGGGACAATGAGCAGTTCTTC
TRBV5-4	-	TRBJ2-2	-	CASSITGMGITGELFF	TGTGCCAGCAGCATTACAGGGATGGGCATCACCGGGGAGCTGTTTTTT
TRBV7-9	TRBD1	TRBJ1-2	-	CASSTGAGYTF	TGTGCCAGCAGCACAGGGGCGGGCTACACCTTC
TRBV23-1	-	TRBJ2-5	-	CASSQSSENSQETQYF	TGCGCCAGCAGTCAATCGTCGGAGAACAGCCAAGAGACCCAGTACTTC
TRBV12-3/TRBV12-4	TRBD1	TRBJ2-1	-	CASTPGQGGLYNEQFF	TGTGCCAGCACCCCGGGACAGGGCGGGTTATACAATGAGCAGTTCTTC
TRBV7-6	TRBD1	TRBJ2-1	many	CASSTFRDRGWDEQFF	TGTGCCAGCAGCACATTCCGGGACAGGGGGTGGGATGAGCAGTTCTTC
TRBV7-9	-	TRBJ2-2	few	CASSPPGGRPNSNTGELFF	TGTGCCAGCAGCCCCCCGGGGGGCCGGCCTAATTCGAACACCGGGGAGCTGTTTTTT
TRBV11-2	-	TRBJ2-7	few	CASSLEAMKKVLPYEQYF	TGTGCCAGCAGCTTAGAGGCCATGAAGAAGGTCCTTCCCTACGAGCAGTACTTC
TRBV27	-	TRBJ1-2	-	CASSNGGAGYTF	TGTGCCAGCAGCAATGGGGGCGCTGGCTACACCTTC
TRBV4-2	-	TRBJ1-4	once	CVSSQDFPGGLPNEKLFF	TGTGTCAGCAGCCAAGATTTCCCGGGGGGCCTCCCTAATGAAAAACTGTTTTTT
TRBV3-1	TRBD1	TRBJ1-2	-	CASSRQGAEGYTF	TGTGCCAGCAGCCGACAGGGGGCCGAAGGCTACACCTTC